This record concerns one T cell receptor (beta chain) sequence. The target antigen is unknown. TCRdb re-derived calls from the 5' RACE reads in MiXCR, one entry per CDR3 protein. The table has approximately 300,000 distinct CDR3 sequences, roughly 10% seen once. These data come from a study of identical twins. Study-wide results and limits: Within beta out-of-frame sequences, the excess sharing observed between twins was weaker. Among out-of-frame alpha sequences shared by twins, low generation probability occurred in excess. It was out-of-frame TCR alpha sharing in monozygotic twins that models underestimated. Fewer insertions characterized abundant cord blood beta clonotypes, whereas memory repertoires showed none.

There are 13 residues in the CDR3. V was clipped by 10 bases and J by 2 bases; unmatched bases: 6. CDR1 is MDHEN, CDR2 SYDVKM, per germline. The data also belong to a second study, concerning yellow fever vaccine responses in identical twins.

This sequence was found in a young woman in good health. The rearrangement joins TRBV28 to TRBJ2-3; 7 bases align to TRBD1. Sequencing was performed on CD8+ T cells sorted from blood. The CDR3 DNA reads TGTGCCACCCAGACAGGGTACACAGATACGCAGTATTTT. It encodes CATQTGYTDTQYF. The whole variable domain, filled in from reference TRBV28 and TRBJ2-3, reads DVKVTQSSRYLVKRTGEKVFLECVQDMDHENMFWYRQDPGLGLRLIYFSYDVKMKEKGDIPEGYSVSREKKERFSLILESASTNQTSMYLCATQTGYTDTQYFGPGTRLTVL.